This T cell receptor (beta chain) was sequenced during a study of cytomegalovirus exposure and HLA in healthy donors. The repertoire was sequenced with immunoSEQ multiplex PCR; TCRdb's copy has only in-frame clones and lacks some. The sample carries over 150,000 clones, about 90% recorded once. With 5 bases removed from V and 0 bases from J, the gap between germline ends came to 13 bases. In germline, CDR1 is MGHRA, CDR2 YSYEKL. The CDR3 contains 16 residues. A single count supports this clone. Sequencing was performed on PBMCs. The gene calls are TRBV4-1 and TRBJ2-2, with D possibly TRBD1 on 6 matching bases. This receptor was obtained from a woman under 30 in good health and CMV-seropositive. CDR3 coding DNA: TGCGCCAGCAGCGACCACAGGGCGTCGAACACCGGGGAGCTGTTTTTT. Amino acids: CASSDHRASNTGELFF.